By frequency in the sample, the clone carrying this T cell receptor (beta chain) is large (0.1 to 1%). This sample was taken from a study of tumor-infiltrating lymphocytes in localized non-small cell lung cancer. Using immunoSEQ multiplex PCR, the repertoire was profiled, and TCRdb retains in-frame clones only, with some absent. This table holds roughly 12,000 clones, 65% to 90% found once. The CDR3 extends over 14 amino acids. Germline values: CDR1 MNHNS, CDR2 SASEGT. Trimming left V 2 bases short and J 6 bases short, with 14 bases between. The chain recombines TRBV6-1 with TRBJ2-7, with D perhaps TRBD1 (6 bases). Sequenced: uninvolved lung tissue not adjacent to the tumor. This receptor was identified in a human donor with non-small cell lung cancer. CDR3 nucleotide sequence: TGTGCCAGCAGTGAAATGGGACAAACTTTCGAGCAGTACTTC. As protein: CASSEMGQTFEQYF.